Below are 13 T cell receptor beta chains sequenced from a single sample in a study of blood T cell repertoires in COVID-19. The repertoire was sequenced with immunoSEQ multiplex PCR; TCRdb's copy has only in-frame clones and lacks some. Of more than 300,000 clones detected, around nine tenths appear once; the ten largest clones hold around 3.9%. The sequenced sample was PBMCs or T cells enriched from blood (not recorded which). These receptor sequences come from a young woman who had been exposed to COVID-19.

The sample holds one count of this clone. V is TRBV7-9 and J is TRBJ2-7; 9 nucleotides agree with TRBD1. CDR3 size: 15 residues. V lost 2 bases, J lost 0 bases, and 2 bases stayed unmatched. CDR1 SEHNR and CDR2 FQNEAQ come from the germline V gene (reference sequence). The CDR3 sequence is CASSLRQGVSYEQYF. CDR3 DNA: TGTGCCAGCAGCTTACGACAGGGGGTCTCCTACGAGCAGTACTTC.

This clone is a singleton in its sample. The rearrangement joins TRBV7-6 to TRBJ2-3; 9 bases agree with TRBD1. The CDR3 totals 15 residues. Losses at the gene ends were 6 bases for V and 2 bases for J; bases not matched to a gene: 6. Germline V gene sequence: CDR1 SGHVS, CDR2 FNYEAQ. CDR3 nucleotides: TGTGCCAGCAGTTCCGGGACAGGGACCACAGATACGCAGTATTTT. Encoded protein: CASSSGTGTTDTQYF.

The genes are TRBV5-1 and TRBJ1-2; the match to TRBD1 covers 10 bases. Looked up from germline, CDR1 is SGHRS and CDR2 is YFSETQ. This CDR3 comprises 16 residues. The junction had 5 bases not matched to a gene; V was cut back by 3 bases and J by 0 bases. CDR3 loop: CASSSRDRGSNYGYTF. The CDR3 DNA sequence: TGCGCCAGCAGCTCCCGGGACAGGGGCTCTAACTATGGCTACACCTTC.

The rearrangement uses TRBV5-6 and TRBJ2-5; tentatively, D is TRBD1 (5 bases). Germline V gene sequence: CDR1 SGHDT, CDR2 YYEEEE. The CDR3 is 17 amino acids. Trimming left V 2 bases short and J 1 base short, with 18 bases between. As DNA, the CDR3 is TGTGCCAGCAGCTTAGACTTTCGGCGGCAGGGCCAAGAGACCCAGTACTTC. It codes for CASSLDFRRQGQETQYF.

This chain uses TRBV7-9 with TRBJ2-2; 11 bases align to TRBD2. Looked up from germline, CDR1 is SEHNR and CDR2 is FQNEAQ (reference sequence). Germline trimming cut 5 bases from V and 3 bases from J; bases unmatched to any gene: 8. The CDR3 spans 17 residues. The CDR3 DNA follows: TGTGCCAGCAGCGCTCCCGGGACTAGCGGCTACACCGGGGAGCTGTTTTTT. It encodes CASSAPGTSGYTGELFF. Together with reference TRBV7-9 and TRBJ2-2, the CDR3 gives the full variable domain: DTGVSQNPRHKITKRGQNVTFRCDPISEHNRLYWYRQTLGQGPEFLTYFQNEAQLEKSRLLSDRFSAERPKGSFSTLEIQRTEQGDSAMYLCASSAPGTSGYTGELFFGEGSRLTVL.

The V gene is TRBV9, the J gene TRBJ2-5; 8 positions match TRBD2. Trimming at V came to 0 bases and at J to 0 bases, leaving 4 bases not matched to a gene. Germline lookup yields CDR1 SGDLS and CDR2 YYNGEE. This CDR3 has 16 residues. CDR3 DNA: TGTGCCAGCAGCGTAGGACTAGCGAATTACCAAGAGACCCAGTACTTC. Protein sequence: CASSVGLANYQETQYF.

V usage is TRBV2 and J usage is TRBJ2-1; TRBD2 aligns across 14 bases. V gave up 6 bases and J gave up 5 bases; unmatched junction bases: 3. The germline CDR1 and CDR2 sequences are SNHLY and FYNNEI. The CDR3 is 15 amino acids. CDR3 sequence reads: CASRKTSGGDNEQFF. The CDR3, as DNA: TGTGCCAGCAGGAAGACTAGCGGGGGGGACAATGAGCAGTTCTTC. The full variable domain, completed using reference TRBV2 and TRBJ2-1, is EPEVTQTPSHQVTQMGQEVILRCVPISNHLYFYWYRQILGQKVEFLVSFYNNEISEKSEIFDDQFSVERPDGSNFTLKIRSTKLEDSAMYFCASRKTSGGDNEQFFGPGTRLTVL.

The chain has TRBV7-2 and TRBJ1-4; 7 nucleotides agree with TRBD1. The CDR3 spans 15 residues. Germline V gene sequence: CDR1 SGHTA, CDR2 FQGNSA. The junction had 11 bases not matched to a gene; V was cut back by 5 bases and J by 8 bases. This CDR3 reads CASSPGQPGREKLFF. The CDR3 region has the DNA TGTGCCAGCAGCCCGGGACAGCCAGGTCGGGAAAAACTGTTTTTT.

This rearrangement joins TRBV5-1 to TRBJ2-3; TRBD2 aligns across 11 bases. The junction had 9 bases not matched to a gene; V was cut back by 5 bases and J by 1 base. Germline CDR1 reads SGHRS; CDR2 reads YFSETQ. The CDR3 is 17 amino acids. The CDR3 coding sequence is TGCGCCAGCAGTCGCCGACTAGCGGGGACCCGCACAGATACGCAGTATTTT. Translating gives CASSRRLAGTRTDTQYF.

This sequence joins TRBV7-9 and TRBJ1-1; 9 bases agree with TRBD1. The CDR3 runs to 15 residues. The germline V gene encodes CDR1 SEHNR and CDR2 FQNEAQ (reference sequence). V lost 5 bases to trimming and J lost 3 bases; unmatched junction nucleotides: 7. CDR3 loop: CASSPDGQGHTEAFF. The CDR3 nucleotides are TGTGCCAGCAGCCCAGACGGACAGGGGCACACTGAAGCTTTCTTT.

The chain joins TRBV7-9 to TRBJ1-4; TRBD1 matches 7 bases. The CDR3 is 15 residues long. The germline V gene has CDR1 SEHNR and CDR2 FQNEAQ (reference sequence). Trimming cost V 8 bases and J 4 bases; bases outside gene matches: 10. The CDR3 reads CASDTTGDHNEKLFF. CDR3 in DNA: TGTGCCAGCGACACCACAGGGGACCATAATGAAAAACTGTTTTTT.

The J gene is TRBJ1-5, the V gene TRBV2, with D possibly TRBD1 on 6 matching bases. Germline V gives CDR1 SNHLY, CDR2 FYNNEI. V lost 8 bases to trimming and J lost 2 bases, with 16 bases between them. This CDR3 spans 15 amino acids. CDR3 amino acids: CASRGQIYGNQPQHF. The CDR3 DNA is TGTGCCAGCCGGGGACAAATCTATGGCAATCAGCCCCAGCATTTT.

The sample holds one count of this clone. No DNA is shown, since the ends of the CDR3 on it are uncertain; the CDR3 is the one TCRdb lists. The chain links TRBV29-1 to TRBJ2-2; the table names TRBD1, a call not compared with the DNA. CDR1 and CDR2 (germline): SQVTM, ANQGSEA. The CDR3 has 23 amino acids, counting both end residues. The CDR3 here is CSVDSGSCFLEKALVGDTGELFF.